This T cell receptor (beta chain) stems from a study of shared clonotypes between healthy human individuals. Worth noting for this clone: As yet, its antigen is unknown.

Sequencing was at deep level. Method: immunoSEQ multiplex PCR; TCRdb's copy keeps in-frame clones and lacks some. The sample lists some 790,000 clones, 72% seen once, with approximately 1.8% in the top ten. Trimming shortened V by 3 bases and J by 7 bases, and 13 bases separated the two germline ends. CDR1 and CDR2 from the germline V gene are SEHNR and FQNEAQ (reference sequence). This CDR3 is 14 amino acids long. General study findings and limits: A reduction in generation probabilities was seen for non-shared clonotypes relative to those shared by all four donors.

Every contributor of samples was a Caucasian grown-up residing in Nashville, Tennessee. CD4+ cells yielded CD45RA+ naive and CD45RA-negative memory subsets. The TCR was taken from a woman aged 25 to 45 in good health. V gene TRBV7-9 combines with J gene TRBJ2-1, with D possibly matching TRBD2 (5 bases). The material sequenced was memory CD4+ T cells sorted from blood. The subset here: CD45RA-negative fraction. CDR3: CASSFGLALNEQFF. Here the CDR3 DNA reads TGTGCCAGCAGCTTCGGCCTAGCCTTAAATGAGCAGTTCTTC.